This T cell receptor beta chain appears in the sequencing data of a study of blood T cell repertoires in COVID-19. The overall study: Both acute and convalescent COVID-19 samples were obtained from the United States, Italy and Spain. Nucleic acid was either cDNA or gDNA, and it came from T cells, B-cell-depleted T cells, or PBMCs.

Per the original methods: By means of reference gene primer amplification, nucleated cell counts were estimated. The assay was immunoSEQ multiplex PCR, and TCRdb's table has in-frame clones only and misses some. V and J calls and clone size follow that table, whereas D and trimming were derived from the DNA. The sample has about 140,000 clones, around nine tenths seen once. The CDR3 totals 14 residues. Trimming pared 5 bases from V and 6 bases from J, leaving 14 bases between. Germline CDR1 is SGHNT and CDR2 is YENEEA. This clone was seen only once. Sequencing was carried out using peripheral blood. The origin of this receptor is a human donor in a cohort sampled during active COVID-19. The chain has TRBV11-3 and TRBJ2-1; tentatively, D is TRBD2 (6 bases). The CDR3 here is CASSLRGASNEQFF. The CDR3 region has the DNA TGTGCCAGCAGCCTCCGCGGGGCATCCAATGAGCAGTTCTTC.